This T cell receptor (beta chain) was captured in a study of control samples from healthy donors and cancer patients. The data were produced by immunoSEQ multiplex PCR, yet TCRdb's version contains in-frame clones alone and is incomplete. Among 150,000 to 170,000 clones listed, 94% were seen once. Trimming took 7 bases from V and 3 from J, leaving 16 bases between them. The CDR3 is 14 amino acids. In germline, CDR1 is LNHDA, CDR2 SQIVND (reference sequence). The sample taken for sequencing was blood. The J gene is TRBJ2-7, the V gene TRBV19, with TRBD1 as a possible D gene (7 bases). The sequence was obtained from a man aged 35 to 55 in good health. The CDR3 here is CASKDGGGVYEQYF. The CDR3 bases are TGTGCCAGTAAGGATGGAGGGGGCGTCTACGAGCAGTACTTC.